These 31 T cell receptor beta chains originate from one sample sequenced in a study of cytomegalovirus exposure and HLA in healthy donors. PCR primers comprised 60 Vbeta and 13 Jbeta primers. Libraries were prepared by immunoSEQ multiplex PCR; TCRdb keeps only in-frame clonotypes and omits some of them. The sample's table shows 100,000 to 150,000 clones. Sequencing used PBMCs. The receptor set was obtained from a woman aged 40-49 years in good health and CMV-seronegative.

The chain links TRBV7-9 to TRBJ1-2; 7 bases are a match to TRBD1. This CDR3 region has 14 residues. Losses at the gene ends were 5 bases for V and 4 bases for J; bases not matched to a gene: 7. Per germline, CDR1 SEHNR and CDR2 FQNEAQ (reference sequence). This CDR3 reads CASSLGQARYGYTF. In DNA, the CDR3 is TGTGCCAGCAGCCTCGGACAGGCCCGCTATGGCTACACCTTC.

This sequence joins TRBV28 and TRBJ1-2; 8 nucleotides line up with TRBD1. Germline lookup yields CDR1 MDHEN and CDR2 SYDVKM. V trimming: 1 base; J trimming: 6 bases; junction bases outside the gene matches: 4. The CDR3 extends over 14 amino acids. CDR3 sequence: CASSLSDRGHGYTF. DNA of the CDR3: TGTGCCAGCAGTTTATCTGACAGGGGACATGGCTACACCTTC.

This chain uses TRBV5-1 with TRBJ2-1, with TRBD1 as a possible D gene (9 bases). The CDR3 consists of 16 residues. The germline gives CDR1 SGHRS, CDR2 YFSETQ. V was pared by 5 bases and J by 4 bases, with 19 bases between. The CDR3 DNA sequence: TGCGCCAGCAGGGATAGCGGGACAGGGAGATACAATGAGCAGTTCTTC. Translation: CASRDSGTGRYNEQFF.

The chain is built from TRBV28 and TRBJ1-4; a possible D gene is TRBD1 (5 bases). This CDR3 is 14 amino acids long. With 7 bases removed from V and 0 bases from J, the gap between germline ends came to 9 bases. CDR1 is MDHEN and CDR2 is SYDVKM in the germline V gene. DNA of the CDR3: TGTGCCAGCACCCGGACAACAACTAATGAAAAACTGTTTTTT. Protein sequence: CASTRTTTNEKLFF.

The rearrangement links TRBV15 to TRBJ2-1; the match to TRBD1 covers 7 bases. CDR1 LNHNV and CDR2 YYDKDF come from the germline V gene (reference sequence). V trimming: 0 bases; J trimming: 6 bases; junction bases outside the gene matches: 8. The CDR3 has 16 residues. The CDR3: CATSRDLTRDSNEQFF. DNA of the CDR3: TGTGCCACCAGCAGAGATCTCACCCGGGACAGCAATGAGCAGTTCTTC.

V is TRBV11-1 and J is TRBJ1-2; 7 nucleotides match TRBD1. In germline, CDR1 is SGHAT, CDR2 FQDESV (reference sequence). With V trimmed by 2 bases and J by 2 bases, 8 bases remained unmatched. This CDR3 is built from 16 residues. The CDR3 is CASSLRGGAWNYGYTF. In DNA form, the CDR3 reads TGTGCCAGCAGCTTAAGAGGGGGCGCTTGGAACTATGGCTACACCTTC.

This sequence joins TRBV10-3 and TRBJ1-6; perhaps TRBD1 as D (5 bases). CDR3 length: 13 residues. From germline, CDR1 is ENHRY and CDR2 SYGVKD. V lost 10 bases and J 6 bases, leaving 13 bases between the germline ends. The CDR3, as DNA: TGTGCCACGGAGGGGCAGGGTAATTCACCCCTCCACTTT. Encoded protein: CATEGQGNSPLHF.

The chain is built from TRBV7-3 and TRBJ2-5; the D gene is possibly TRBD1 (5 bases). Trimming stripped 6 bases from V and 4 bases from J, with 12 bases between. CDR1 and CDR2 (germline): SGHTA, FQGTGA. CDR3 length: 13 amino acids. CDR3 coding DNA: TGTGCCAGCAGTCCAGGGCCGGGAGAGACCCAGTACTTC. Protein: CASSPGPGETQYF.

The CDR3 spells CATSRDRGGVGEQYF. CDR3 DNA sequence: TGTGCCACCAGCAGAGATCGTGGAGGGGTTGGAGAGCAGTACTTC. This rearrangement joins TRBV15 to TRBJ2-7, with D perhaps matching TRBD2 (6 bases). V was cut by 0 bases and J by 7 bases, with 16 bases left in between. The CDR3 is 15 residues long. Germline V CDR1 and CDR2: LNHNV, YYDKDF (reference sequence).

J is TRBJ1-5 and V is TRBV6-5, with D unresolved. The CDR3 covers 14 residues. CDR1 MNHEY and CDR2 SVGAGI come from the germline V gene. The V gene lost 4 bases and the J gene lost 7 bases, with 14 bases spanning the gap. CDR3 loop: CASSSGLTPQPQHF. The DNA of the CDR3 is TGTGCCAGCAGTTCTGGGCTTACCCCCCAGCCCCAGCATTTT.

The chain is built from TRBV28 and TRBJ2-2; 7 nucleotides line up with TRBD1. Trimming at V came to 7 bases and at J to 1 base, leaving 3 bases not matched to a gene. There are 14 residues in the CDR3. Per the germline V gene, CDR1 is MDHEN and CDR2 is SYDVKM. The CDR3: CASISGGNTGELFF. The CDR3, as DNA: TGTGCCAGCATTTCAGGGGGGAACACCGGGGAGCTGTTTTTT.

The rearrangement links TRBV6-1 to TRBJ1-5, with a tentative D call TRBD1 (5 bases). The germline V gene has CDR1 MNHNS and CDR2 SASEGT. CDR3 size: 13 residues. With 2 bases removed from V and 4 bases from J, the gap between germline ends came to 6 bases. The CDR3 loop is CASSERGNQPQHF. The CDR3 DNA sequence: TGTGCCAGCAGTGAAAGGGGAAATCAGCCCCAGCATTTT.

V usage is TRBV6-5 and J usage is TRBJ2-7, with D possibly matching TRBD2 (5 bases). V gave up 9 bases and J gave up 7 bases, with 19 bases separating them. This CDR3 has 13 amino acids. Per the germline V gene, CDR1 is MNHEY and CDR2 is SVGAGI. CDR3: CARLRGSPGEQYF. The CDR3, as DNA: TGTGCCAGACTACGGGGTAGCCCCGGGGAGCAGTACTTC.

The CDR3 DNA sequence: TGTGCCAGCAGCCCGGGGGGCTCCTACAATGAGCAGTTCTTC. Amino acids: CASSPGGSYNEQFF. The J gene is TRBJ2-1, the V gene TRBV11-3; 7 nucleotides align to TRBD2. Germline CDR1 and CDR2: SGHNT and YENEEA. CDR3 size: 14 residues. J gave up 0 bases and V 5 bases, and 1 base lay outside the gene matches.

The gene calls are TRBV19 and TRBJ1-1, with D uncertain. Per germline, CDR1 LNHDA and CDR2 SQIVND (reference sequence). V shed 4 bases and J shed 5 bases, with 14 bases lying between them. CDR3 size: 14 residues. The CDR3 reads CASSTPAAGTEAFF. CDR3 nucleotide sequence: TGTGCCAGTAGTACTCCCGCCGCCGGGACTGAAGCTTTCTTT.

This chain joins TRBV25-1 and TRBJ2-5; TRBD1 matches 8 bases. Germline V gives CDR1 MGHDK, CDR2 SYGVNS. This CDR3 contains 15 residues. V lost 1 base, J lost 4 bases, and 5 bases stayed unmatched. CDR3 DNA: TGTGCCAGCAGTGAATGGGACAGGAGCGGAGAGACCCAGTACTTC. Its protein is CASSEWDRSGETQYF.

This sequence joins TRBV7-6 and TRBJ1-1, with D unresolved. Trimming pared 2 bases from V and 9 bases from J, leaving 13 bases between. This CDR3 region has 13 residues. Germline V gene data show CDR1 as SGHVS and CDR2 as FNYEAQ. Here the CDR3 DNA reads TGTGCCAGCAGCTTAAATTATCCGGGGAAAGCTTTCTTT. Protein product: CASSLNYPGKAFF.

V and J are TRBV19 and TRBJ2-5; D may be TRBD2 (5 bases). Germline CDR1 is LNHDA and CDR2 is SQIVND (reference sequence). CDR3 length: 11 amino acids. V lost 8 bases to trimming and J lost 5 bases, with 9 bases between them. This chain's CDR3 is CASSGGETQYF. The CDR3 nucleotides read TGTGCCAGTTCGGGCGGGGAGACCCAGTACTTC.

The rearrangement uses TRBV6-4 and TRBJ1-1; perhaps TRBD1 as D (5 bases). CDR3 size: 14 residues. Per germline, CDR1 MRHNA and CDR2 SNTAGT. Trimming cost V 6 bases and J 0 bases, with 11 bases left between them. The CDR3 protein is CASSAGSVNTEAFF. CDR3 bases: TGTGCCAGCAGCGCAGGGTCTGTGAACACTGAAGCTTTCTTT.

CDR3 DNA: TGTGCCAGCAGCTCCCCGGACAGGGAAATTGAAGCTTTCTTT. Protein: CASSSPDREIEAFF. V and J are TRBV5-8 and TRBJ1-1; 8 nucleotides align to TRBD1. The germline CDR1 and CDR2 sequences are SGHTS and YDEGEE. With 3 bases clipped from V and 7 bases from J, the junction kept 8 bases outside the gene matches. The CDR3 runs 14 residues.

The chain combines TRBV27 with TRBJ2-7, with unresolved D. V dropped 3 bases and J dropped 2 bases, with 8 bases sitting between them. The CDR3 spans 13 residues. The germline V gene encodes CDR1 MNHEY and CDR2 SMNVEV (reference sequence). CDR3 region: CASSFAETYEQYF. In nucleotides, the CDR3 is TGTGCCAGCAGTTTCGCGGAAACCTACGAGCAGTACTTC.

The V and J genes are TRBV29-1 and TRBJ1-1, with no clear D. The germline V gene has CDR1 SQVTM and CDR2 ANQGSEA. Trimming removed 6 bases at V and 4 bases at J, with 15 bases between. CDR3 length equals 13 residues. The CDR3 sequence: CSVALGVRTEAFF. Here the CDR3 DNA reads TGCAGCGTCGCACTCGGGGTCCGCACTGAAGCTTTCTTT.

The genes are TRBV11-2 and TRBJ2-2; D gene unclear. Germline CDR1 is SGHAT and CDR2 is FQNNGV. Trimming took off 6 bases at V and 7 bases at J, with 3 bases between the two ends. CDR3 length: 10 residues. The CDR3 region is CASRLGELFF. In DNA form, the CDR3 reads TGTGCCAGCAGACTCGGGGAGCTGTTTTTT.

This sequence joins TRBV10-3 and TRBJ1-2, with unresolved D. Germline V gene lookup returns CDR1 ENHRY and CDR2 SYGVKD. The V end lost 5 bases, the J end lost 1 base, and 14 bases lay between the germline ends. The CDR3 runs to 15 residues. Here the CDR3 reads CAISHPNGDNYGYTF. The CDR3 DNA reads as TGTGCCATCAGTCACCCTAACGGGGATAACTATGGCTACACCTTC.

The V and J genes are TRBV15 and TRBJ1-4, with D tentatively TRBD1 (5 bases). With 0 bases removed from V and 0 bases from J, the gap between germline ends came to 5 bases. The CDR3 totals 15 residues. Germline CDR1 reads LNHNV; CDR2 reads YYDKDF (reference sequence). The CDR3 reads CATSRDRATNEKLFF. CDR3 sequence (DNA): TGTGCCACCAGCAGAGACAGGGCAACTAATGAAAAACTGTTTTTT. The variable domain in full, completed from reference TRBV15 and TRBJ1-4, reads DAMVIQNPRYQVTQFGKPVTLSCSQTLNHNVMYWYQQKSSQAPKLLFHYYDKDFNNEADTPDNFQSRRPNTSFCFLDIRSPGLGDTAMYLCATSRDRATNEKLFFGSGTQLSVL.

With respect to this clone: An end of the junction does not agree with germline; a read error may underlie this. The genes are TRBV7-7 and TRBJ2-2, with 7 bases lining up with TRBD1. The CDR3 covers 14 residues. CDR1 SSHAT and CDR2 FNYEAQ come from the germline V gene (reference sequence). The CDR3 DNA follows: TGTGCTAGCAGTCTGACAGGGCGCACCGGGGAGCTGTTTTTT. Translating gives CASSLTGRTGELFF.

The chain's CDR3 is CAGTSGGAVETQYF. The CDR3 DNA reads TGTGCCGGGACTAGCGGGGGGGCAGTTGAGACCCAGTACTTC. The V gene is TRBV7-9, the J gene TRBJ2-5, with 16 nucleotides matching TRBD2. In germline, CDR1 is SEHNR, CDR2 FQNEAQ (reference sequence). V lost 11 bases, J lost 5 bases, and 5 bases stayed unmatched. The CDR3 loop spans 14 amino acids.

The chain has TRBV28 and TRBJ1-4; tentatively, D is TRBD1 (6 bases). The CDR3 consists of 16 residues. CDR1 is MDHEN, CDR2 SYDVKM, per germline. V was shortened by 5 bases and J by 3 bases, with 16 bases between the two germline ends. The CDR3 DNA sequence: TGTGCCAGCAGTCCGGCCGCGGGGGGCCCTAATGAAAAACTGTTTTTT. Translation: CASSPAAGGPNEKLFF.

The chain carries TRBV19 and TRBJ1-1, with D possibly TRBD1 on 6 matching bases. The CDR3 is 13 amino acids. The V gene lost 7 bases and the J gene lost 5 bases, with 14 bases spanning the gap. Germline CDR1 and CDR2: LNHDA and SQIVND (reference sequence). CDR3 nucleotide sequence: TGTGCCAGTACCCGCTGGGGGCAAACTGAAGCTTTCTTT. Translation gives CASTRWGQTEAFF. The variable domain in full, with the rest retrieved from reference TRBV19 and TRBJ1-1, is DGGITQSPKYLFRKEGQNVTLSCEQNLNHDAMYWYRQDPGQGLRLIYYSQIVNDFQKGDIAEGYSVSREKKESFPLTVTSAQKNPTAFYLCASTRWGQTEAFFGQGTRLTVV.

This chain joins TRBV6-6 and TRBJ2-1, with TRBD2 matching over 9 bases. V shed 2 bases, J shed 2 bases, and the junction held 1 base outside the gene matches. The CDR3 extends over 15 amino acids. Germline V gives CDR1 MNHNY, CDR2 SVGAGI (reference sequence). As DNA, the CDR3 is TGTGCCAGCAGTTACAGCGGGGGGCCCTACAATGAGCAGTTCTTC. Its protein product is CASSYSGGPYNEQFF.

V is TRBV10-3 and J is TRBJ1-2; TRBD1 matches at 8 bases. Germline trimming cut 6 bases from V and 8 bases from J; bases unmatched to any gene: 14. CDR3 length: 15 residues. Per the germline V gene, CDR1 is ENHRY and CDR2 is SYGVKD. CDR3 DNA sequence: TGTGCCATCAGGGATACCGGGACAGGCGATTTGGGCTACACCTTC. It translates to CAIRDTGTGDLGYTF.